These 10 T cell receptor beta chains share one sample of origin, sequenced in a study of cytomegalovirus exposure and HLA in healthy donors. The PCR contained 60 Vbeta and 13 Jbeta primers. Repertoires were generated with immunoSEQ multiplex PCR, while TCRdb's copy carries only in-frame clones and drops some. The sample records 100,000 or so clones, 60% to 85% being singletons. Sequencing was done on a sample of PBMCs. The receptors derive from a middle-aged man in good health and CMV-seronegative.

The rearrangement links TRBV30 to TRBJ2-5, with a weak D call TRBD1 (7 bases). V was clipped by 7 bases and J by 5 bases, with 17 bases between them. The CDR3 extends over 13 amino acids. From germline, CDR1 is GTSNPN and CDR2 SVGIG (reference sequence). CDR3 loop: CASRQGGPETQYF. The CDR3 coding sequence is TGTGCCTCTCGACAGGGAGGACCGGAGACCCAGTACTTC.

The chain uses TRBV20-1 and TRBJ2-5; possibly TRBD1 for D (5 bases). With the DNA end fitting TRBJ2-7 better, the J assignment may be wrong. Germline CDR1 DFQATT, CDR2 SNEGSKA (reference sequence). The CDR3 loop spans 11 amino acids. CDR3 sequence: CSATREYEQYF. Here the CDR3 DNA reads TGCAGTGCAACCAGGGAATACGAGCAGTACTTC.

J is TRBJ2-7 and V is TRBV7-2; 8 bases are shared with TRBD2. This CDR3 is 17 amino acids long. The J segment lost 3 bases and the V segment lost 3 bases, leaving 13 bases of the junction unmatched. Germline values: CDR1 SGHTA, CDR2 FQGNSA. In nucleotides, the CDR3 is TGTGCCAGCAGCTTCGGTCTCGGTTTCGGGGGGGTCTACGAGCAGTACTTC. Translated: CASSFGLGFGGVYEQYF. Together with reference TRBV7-2 and TRBJ2-7, the CDR3 gives the full variable domain: GAGVSQSPSNKVTEKGKDVELRCDPISGHTALYWYRQSLGQGLEFLIYFQGNSAPDKSGLPSDRFSAERTGGSVSTLTIQRTQQEDSAVYLCASSFGLGFGGVYEQYFGPGTRLTVT.

This clone was observed a few times. The CDR3 bases are TGTGCCAGCAGCGACAGGGAAAGGAACACTGAAGCTTTCTTT. Translation: CASSDRERNTEAFF. The genes are TRBV7-3 and TRBJ1-1; 7 nucleotides align to TRBD1. Germline CDR1 is SGHTA and CDR2 is FQGTGA. V was clipped by 5 bases and J by 1 base; unmatched bases: 4. The CDR3 is 14 amino acids.

The chain combines TRBV19 with TRBJ2-2; 7 bases map to TRBD1. There are 15 residues in the CDR3. Germline CDR1 and CDR2: LNHDA and SQIVND (reference sequence). V was pared by 5 bases and J by 1 base, with 4 bases of the junction left unmatched. The CDR3 sequence: CASSETGMNTGELFF. CDR3 nucleotide sequence: TGTGCCAGTAGTGAGACAGGGATGAACACCGGGGAGCTGTTTTTT. Full variable domain (remainder filled in from reference TRBV19 and TRBJ2-2): DGGITQSPKYLFRKEGQNVTLSCEQNLNHDAMYWYRQDPGQGLRLIYYSQIVNDFQKGDIAEGYSVSREKKESFPLTVTSAQKNPTAFYLCASSETGMNTGELFFGEGSRLTVL.

The V and J genes are TRBV19 and TRBJ2-3; 9 bases match TRBD2. CDR3 length: 14 residues. The germline gives CDR1 LNHDA, CDR2 SQIVND (reference sequence). V shed 7 bases and J 2 bases; nucleotides not matched to a gene: 4. The CDR3 sequence: CASNSGLATDTQYF. The CDR3 DNA follows: TGTGCCAGTAACTCGGGACTAGCCACAGATACGCAGTATTTT.

The chain carries TRBV27 and TRBJ1-1; 8 bases align to TRBD1. With V trimmed by 6 bases and J by 4 bases, 7 bases remained unmatched. The germline CDR1 and CDR2 sequences are MNHEY and SMNVEV (reference sequence). This CDR3 comprises 14 residues. The CDR3 here is CASRPTGAITEAFF. In DNA form, the CDR3 reads TGTGCCAGCAGGCCGACAGGGGCGATCACTGAAGCTTTCTTT.

The rearrangement links TRBV4-1 to TRBJ2-1; 7 bases agree with TRBD1. Trimming at V came to 0 bases and at J to 8 bases, leaving 7 bases not matched to a gene. Per germline, CDR1 MGHRA and CDR2 YSYEKL. This CDR3 spans 15 amino acids. CDR3 loop: CASSQDRTGRDEQFF. For the CDR3, the DNA is TGCGCCAGCAGCCAAGACAGGACAGGAAGGGATGAGCAGTTCTTC.

V and J are TRBV7-3 and TRBJ2-1; 9 bases line up with TRBD2. There are 13 residues in the CDR3. With V trimmed by 9 bases and J by 8 bases, 8 bases remained unmatched. The germline V gene encodes CDR1 SGHTA and CDR2 FQGTGA. The CDR3 DNA sequence: TGTGCCAGTAGTGATAGCGGGGGCTATGAGCAGTTCTTC. Translating it yields CASSDSGGYEQFF.

There are a few counts of this clone. The CDR3 DNA follows: TGTGCCAGCACCAGGGACAGCTCGAACACTGAAGCTTTCTTT. Its translation is CASTRDSSNTEAFF. This chain connects TRBV6-6 to TRBJ1-1; the match to TRBD1 covers 7 bases. Germline trimming cut 7 bases from V and 1 base from J; bases unmatched to any gene: 6. This CDR3 spans 14 amino acids. The germline V gene has CDR1 MNHNY and CDR2 SVGAGI (reference sequence).